One and the same sample provided the 17 T cell receptor beta chains below, sequenced in a study of cytomegalovirus exposure and HLA in healthy donors. Primers for the PCR totalled 60 Vbeta and 13 Jbeta. Some clones are missing from TCRdb's copy, which holds only in-frame ones; the method was immunoSEQ multiplex PCR. The table includes some 200,000 clones, approximately 85% detected once. The sequencing input was PBMCs. All receptors come from a woman younger than 30 in good health and CMV-seronegative.

The chain employs TRBV23-1 and TRBJ2-7, with D perhaps matching TRBD1 (6 bases). TRBV23-1 is an open reading frame, and its role is uncertain. The CDR3 is 13 residues long. V lost 3 bases, J lost 6 bases, and 12 bases lay in between. The CDR3 bases are TGCGCCAGCAGTCATCAGGGGTTCGCCGAGCAGTACTTC. It yields the protein CASSHQGFAEQYF.

Comments on this clone: Germline and junction disagree at one end, which may indicate a read error. The CDR3 nucleotides are TGTTCCAGCAGCTTAACGGGCGGGGGCTACGAGCAGTACTTC. Residues: CSSSLTGGGYEQYF. The chain joins TRBV7-9 to TRBJ2-7, with 7 bases that match TRBD2. The CDR3 covers 14 residues. CDR1 is SEHNR, CDR2 FQNEAQ, per germline (reference sequence).

This clone is a singleton in its sample. The genes are TRBV10-2 and TRBJ2-5; 8 bases align to TRBD1. Germline V lookup: CDR1 WSHSY, CDR2 SAAADI. The junction had 6 bases not matched to a gene; V was cut back by 7 bases and J by 5 bases. This CDR3 is 13 amino acids long. Here the CDR3 reads CASISGGDETQYF. Written as DNA, the CDR3 is TGCGCCAGCATTTCAGGGGGCGATGAGACCCAGTACTTC.

This chain uses TRBV27 with TRBJ1-1, with 9 bases that match TRBD1. V lost 5 bases to trimming and J lost 6 bases; unmatched junction nucleotides: 10. The CDR3 extends over 15 amino acids. Germline loops: CDR1 MNHEY, CDR2 SMNVEV (reference sequence). The CDR3 region is CASSPKQGALAEAFF. Written as DNA, the CDR3 is TGTGCCAGCAGTCCAAAACAGGGGGCCCTCGCTGAAGCTTTCTTT.

This rearrangement joins TRBV11-2 to TRBJ2-7, with TRBD1 identical over 7 bases. Germline V gives CDR1 SGHAT, CDR2 FQNNGV. The CDR3 consists of 16 residues. V dropped 2 bases and J dropped 5; count of bases not matched to a gene: 12. DNA for the CDR3: TGTGCCAGCAGCTTACGGATGACAGGGTATGGAGACGAGCAGTACTTC. It specifies CASSLRMTGYGDEQYF.

The CDR3: CASRQVAGTEAFF. As DNA, the CDR3 is TGTGCCAGCAGACAAGTAGCGGGGACTGAAGCTTTCTTT. V and J are TRBV6-4 and TRBJ1-1, with D unresolved. Deletions cut 6 bases from V and 5 bases from J, with 13 bases between. Germline CDR1 and CDR2: MRHNA and SNTAGT. This CDR3 has 13 residues.

V usage is TRBV5-1 and J usage is TRBJ2-3, with 11 bases that match TRBD2. V was pared by 0 bases and J by 3 bases, with 3 bases of the junction left unmatched. This CDR3 contains 16 residues. Germline V gives CDR1 SGHRS, CDR2 YFSETQ. CDR3 region: CASSLVRLAGTDTQYF. The DNA for the CDR3 is TGCGCCAGCAGCTTGGTCAGACTAGCGGGGACAGATACGCAGTATTTT.

The gene calls are TRBV6-5 and TRBJ1-2; no clear D gene. Germline V gene lookup returns CDR1 MNHEY and CDR2 SVGAGI. The V and J ends lost 5 bases and 0 bases respectively, with 13 bases between them. CDR3 size: 15 residues. CDR3 sequence: CASSALRLPNYGYTF. In nucleotides, the CDR3 is TGTGCCAGCAGTGCCCTCAGGCTTCCTAACTATGGCTACACCTTC.

The chain combines TRBV18 with TRBJ1-3, with D tentatively TRBD1 (6 bases). The CDR3 extends over 17 amino acids. From germline, CDR1 is KGHSH and CDR2 LQKENI. V gave up 2 bases and J gave up 0 bases, with 14 bases separating them. The CDR3 is CASSPSGGVLSGNTIYF. CDR3 coding DNA: TGTGCCAGCTCACCATCGGGGGGCGTCCTCTCTGGAAACACCATATATTTT.

The CDR3 nucleotides read TGTGCCAGCAGCTTAGCCGCAGACAGGGCGTACGAGCAGTACTTC. This gives the protein CASSLAADRAYEQYF. The chain employs TRBV7-2 and TRBJ2-7, with TRBD1 identical over 7 bases. The germline V gene encodes CDR1 SGHTA and CDR2 FQGNSA. With 0 bases clipped from V and 4 bases from J, the junction kept 6 bases outside the gene matches. The CDR3 is made up of 15 amino acids.

This clone was detected once. J is TRBJ1-2 and V is TRBV9, with D perhaps matching TRBD1 (6 bases). The CDR3 totals 15 residues. Germline-derived CDR1 and CDR2 are SGDLS and YYNGEE. Trimming took 0 bases from V and 4 from J, leaving 13 bases between them. CDR3 sequence (DNA): TGTGCCAGCAGCGTAGGGACAGCAGATTCCTATGGCTACACCTTC. It yields the protein CASSVGTADSYGYTF. The full variable domain, with the rest looked up from reference TRBV9 and TRBJ1-2, is DSGVTQTPKHLITATGQRVTLRCSPRSGDLSVYWYQQSLDQGLQFLIQYYNGEERAKGNILERFSAQQFPDLHSELNLSSLELGDSALYFCASSVGTADSYGYTFGSGTRLTVV.

CDR3 region: CASSSSGLAEAHEQYF. The CDR3 bases are TGTGCCAGCAGTTCCTCGGGACTAGCGGAAGCCCACGAGCAGTACTTC. The chain uses TRBV28 and TRBJ2-7; 11 positions agree with TRBD2. CDR1 and CDR2 from the germline V gene are MDHEN and SYDVKM. V gave up 4 bases and J gave up 5 bases; unmatched junction bases: 10. This CDR3 is built from 16 residues.

The chain employs TRBV12-5 and TRBJ2-7; 9 positions match TRBD1. The CDR3 covers 15 residues. From germline, CDR1 is LGHNT and CDR2 FRNRAP. Losses at the gene ends were 7 bases for V and 4 bases for J; bases not matched to a gene: 11. The CDR3 protein is CASAPGTGNLYEQYF. The CDR3 DNA reads as TGTGCTAGTGCCCCCGGGACAGGGAATTTGTACGAGCAGTACTTC. Supplemented by reference TRBV12-5 and TRBJ2-7, the full variable domain reads DARVTQTPRHKVTEMGQEVTMRCQPILGHNTVFWYRQTMMQGLELLAYFRNRAPLDDSGMPKDRFSAEMPDATLATLKIQPSEPRDSAVYFCASAPGTGNLYEQYFGPGTRLTVT.

V usage is TRBV5-1 and J usage is TRBJ2-5, with 7 nucleotides matching TRBD2. The germline gives CDR1 SGHRS, CDR2 YFSETQ. J lost 3 bases, V lost 2 bases, and 4 bases had no gene match. The CDR3 is 14 amino acids. The CDR3 DNA reads TGCGCCAGCAGCTTCTTTCGGGAGGAAGAGACCCAGTACTTC. This codes for CASSFFREEETQYF.

V is TRBV7-3 and J is TRBJ2-2; D is perhaps TRBD1 (6 bases). Germline V gene data show CDR1 as SGHTA and CDR2 as FQGTGA. The CDR3 length is 14 residues. Trimming shortened V by 8 bases and J by 3 bases, and 13 bases separated the two germline ends. The CDR3 sequence: CASRRAGDTGELFF. CDR3 coding DNA: TGTGCCAGCCGCCGGGCAGGGGACACCGGGGAGCTGTTTTTT. The variable domain in full, with the rest retrieved from reference TRBV7-3 and TRBJ2-2, is GAGVSQTPSNKVTEKGKYVELRCDPISGHTALYWYRQSLGQGPEFLIYFQGTGAADDSGLPNDRFFAVRPEGSVSTLKIQRTERGDSAVYLCASRRAGDTGELFFGEGSRLTVL.

V gene TRBV29-1 combines with J gene TRBJ2-4; D is perhaps TRBD1 (6 bases). CDR1 is SQVTM and CDR2 is ANQGSEA in the germline V gene. This CDR3 comprises 15 residues. The V gene lost 6 bases and the J gene lost 0 bases, with 15 bases spanning the gap. CDR3 amino acids: CSVMAQGIAKNIQYF. In DNA, the CDR3 is TGCAGCGTGATGGCTCAGGGGATAGCCAAAAACATTCAGTACTTC.

The chain is built from TRBV5-1 and TRBJ2-2, with 10 bases matching TRBD1. The junction had 14 bases not matched to a gene; V was cut back by 4 bases and J by 2 bases. This CDR3 is built from 19 residues. CDR1 is SGHRS, CDR2 YFSETQ, per germline. CDR3 sequence reads: CASSPTGTGAPGNTGELFF. CDR3 nucleotides: TGCGCCAGCAGCCCGACCGGGACAGGGGCCCCAGGCAACACCGGGGAGCTGTTTTTT. Combining the CDR3 with reference TRBV5-1 and TRBJ2-2 gives the whole variable domain KAGVTQTPRYLIKTRGQQVTLSCSPISGHRSVSWYQQTPGQGLQFLFEYFSETQRNKGNFPGRFSGRQFSNSRSEMNVSTLELGDSALYLCASSPTGTGAPGNTGELFFGEGSRLTVL.